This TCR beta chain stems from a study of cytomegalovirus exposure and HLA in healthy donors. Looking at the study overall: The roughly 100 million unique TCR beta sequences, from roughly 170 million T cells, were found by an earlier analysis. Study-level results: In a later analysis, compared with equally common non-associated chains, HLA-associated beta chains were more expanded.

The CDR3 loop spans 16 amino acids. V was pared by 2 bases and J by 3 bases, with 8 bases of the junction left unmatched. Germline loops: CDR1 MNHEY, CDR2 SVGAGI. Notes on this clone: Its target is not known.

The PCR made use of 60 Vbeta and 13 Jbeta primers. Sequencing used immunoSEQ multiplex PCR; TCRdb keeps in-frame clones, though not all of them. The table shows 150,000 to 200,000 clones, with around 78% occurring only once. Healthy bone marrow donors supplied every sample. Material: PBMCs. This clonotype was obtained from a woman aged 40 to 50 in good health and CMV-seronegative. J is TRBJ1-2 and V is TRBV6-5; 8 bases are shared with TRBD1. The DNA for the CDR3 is TGTGCCAGCAGTTACGAACCTGCAGGGGGCTACTATGGCTACACCTTC. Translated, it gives CASSYEPAGGYYGYTF.